This T cell receptor beta chain originates from a study of T cells in Graves' hyperthyroidism and ophthalmopathy (dated by TCRdb to between 2018 and 2021). With regard to the full study: Peripheral blood was sampled at the time of initial diagnosis, prior to any treatment. To identify TCR V-J signatures that set the groups apart, the researchers used a discovery cohort of 90 to 100 patients, made up of around 40 with Graves' ophthalmopathy and some 55 with stable Graves' hyperthyroidism. After blood sampling, hyperthyroidism patients were treated with methimazole at a starting dose of 30 mg daily, and ophthalmopathy patients were treated with high-dose intravenous methylprednisolone. For training and testing, the 95 to 100 patients in the discovery cohort were randomly divided in a 7:3 ratio. The paper reports TCR Vbeta CDR3 sequencing of some 140 peripheral blood samples: fewer than 50 ophthalmopathy, 70 to 85 hyperthyroidism and around 17 progressor patients. The study also compared thyroid tissue and blood T-cell repertoires from 6 or 7 Graves' hyperthyroidism patients. Prospective prediction of ophthalmopathy was tested in an independent validation cohort of fewer than 20 hyperthyroidism patients and some 17 patients who later progressed to ophthalmopathy.

On this clonotype itself: The specificity of this receptor is unknown. No quality values exist for individual bases; no much larger clone is one base distant.

The CDR3 covers 19 residues, taking in both the cysteine and the phenylalanine. The only DNA kept is the CDR3, 57 bases in frame from the first base. CDR1 and CDR2 are read off the germline V gene as MGHRA and YSYEKL. Trimming removed 2 bases from V and 4 bases from J; the gene matches leave 15 bases unexplained. Ophthalmopathy patients had moderately to severely active disease, Clinical Activity Score of at least 3, NOSPECS grade of at least 4, and duration under 3 months. Any patient with an uncontrolled infection, another autoimmune disease, pregnancy or lactation was excluded. Diagnoses were based on clinical symptoms, serum thyroxine and TRAb, thyroid ultrasound and orbital computed tomography. PBMCs were isolated from about 10 ml of fresh peripheral blood by Ficoll-Paque density gradient centrifugation. Total RNA was extracted with Trizol reagent, and quality was checked on an Agilent 2100 Bioanalyzer.

The TCR beta CDR3 regions were amplified from RNA transcripts. A first-round RT-PCR of the TCR CDR3 used the HTBI primer set with the Qiagen OneStep RT-PCR kit. A second multiplex PCR round built the libraries, followed by size selection and purification. Libraries were sequenced paired-end with 100 bp reads on an Illumina HiSeq2000. In the original analysis: SOAPnuke was used to process the raw data, removing reads that contained adapters or uncalled bases, had a mean Phred below 15, or lacked an exact match to the constant primer or identifier. High-quality paired reads were merged with COPE v1.2.5, and unique nucleotide sequences were defined as clonotypes. Clonotypes were aligned to IMGT TRBV, TRBD and TRBJ reference segments using MiTCR v1.1. The analysis included only V-J combinations with a frequency above 0.0001, which together covered approximately 99% of the repertoires. A TCS score was defined as the ratio of F50 (clonal expansion) to E x V (chaos), with BLOSUM62-based TCRdist applied between CDR3 peptides within each V-J. Welch's t-statistics and random forest reduced several hundred V-J features to under 15, which were used in a naive Bayes classifier (R e1071). TCRdb reprocessed the public reads (quality trimming at Q25 with fastp, clone calling with MiXCR) and kept in-frame beta chains. CDR3 protein duplicates are merged, each entry listing the most common genes and DNA. These V and J calls originate from TCRdb's pipeline instead of the authors' own analysis. The sample records 350,000 or so distinct CDR3 sequences, 15% to 20% of which are singletons. The ten largest clones capture about 16% of the sample.

What the authors observed across the whole study: Blood samples also contained most of the expanded thyroid clonotypes (frequency above 0.001), which suggests that blood repertoires may reflect thyroid immune responses. In validation, the model predicted progression to ophthalmopathy with 55% to 71% sensitivity and approximately 72% specificity, a median of around six months before onset. A 13 V-J signature model separated ophthalmopathy from stable hyperthyroidism, with around 91% sensitivity and about 81% specificity in cross-validation and 80%/75% in testing. Sample size was not statistically predetermined, and investigators were not blinded to group allocation.

This receptor was obtained from a woman in her thirties or forties with Graves' ophthalmopathy. Recombination connected TRBV4-1 to TRBJ2-7, and 12 junction bases match TRBD2. The sequenced material came from blood. The base sequence is TGCGCCAGCAGCCAAATTCTAGCGGGAGGGGTCAATATTCTTTACGAGCAGTACTTC. This sequence encodes CASSQILAGGVNILYEQYF.